The T cell receptor beta chain under discussion was sequenced for a study of T cell responses to AZD1222 COVID-19 vaccine. As concerns this clone: The antigen remains undetermined. A read error may produce the germline difference seen at one junction end.

The CDR3 has 13 amino acids. Germline V gives CDR1 MDHEN, CDR2 SYDVKM. Study outcomes and limitations: Clonal diversity may have been underestimated in mostly white British donors.

Measured with immunoSEQ multiplex PCR; TCRdb has only the in-frame clones, and not every one. The sample yields 95,000 to 150,000 clones, 75% to 90% seen once. This rearrangement joins TRBV28 to TRBJ2-7, with D maybe TRBD1 (6 bases). The sample consisted of peripheral blood, taken 28 days after the second AZD1222 dose. This clonotype was obtained from an adult who received the AZD1222 COVID-19 vaccine. Here the CDR3 reads CAIKDSFRYEQYF. The DNA of the CDR3 is TGTGCCATAAAGGACAGTTTTCGATACGAGCAGTATTTC.